This T cell receptor (beta chain) is from a study of T cells in Graves' hyperthyroidism and ophthalmopathy. CDR3 length equals 18 residues. Germline V gene lookup returns CDR1 SGHRS and CDR2 YFSETQ. With 3 bases clipped from V and 0 bases from J, the junction kept 8 bases outside the gene matches. RNA transcripts gave rise to amplified TCR beta CDR3 regions. HTBI primers were the set used in a first-round RT-PCR of the TCR CDR3. TCRdb analysed the multiplex PCR reads with MiXCR anew, one entry per CDR3 protein. The profile shows around 700,000 distinct CDR3 sequences, under 20% of them singletons. This chain links TRBV5-1 with TRBJ2-1; 11 bases align to TRBD2. The sequence came from a woman in her forties or fifties with Graves' hyperthyroidism that later progressed to Graves' ophthalmopathy. Material: blood. The CDR3 bases are TGCGCCAGCAGCTGGCCAACCGGGACTAGCGGCTCCTACAATGAGCAGTTCTTC. This gives the protein CASSWPTGTSGSYNEQFF.